This T cell receptor (beta chain) was observed in a study of shared clonotypes between healthy human individuals (dated by TCRdb to the early 2020s). About the study as a whole: The cohort comprised a couple of women and a few men aged 18 to 49 years. For each donor, three plates each were used for CD4 naive and CD4 memory, two plates were used for CD8 naive, and one plate was used for CD8 memory. To estimate repertoire size and how much clonotypes are shared between individuals, the study performed deep sequencing of blood TCR repertoires from five healthy adults. To increase sequencing depth and limit assay-specific biases, different laboratories used diverse techniques to prepare libraries and sequence TCR repertoires. Leukapheresis yielded between about 0.85 and 10 billion PBMCs per donor.

Trimming leaves V shorter by 3 bases and J shorter by 9 bases, with the junction holding 8 bases beyond the gene matches. As encoded in the germline V gene (reference sequence), CDR1 is MNHEY while CDR2 is SMNVEV. There are 14 amino acids in the CDR3, from cysteine to phenylalanine inclusive. CDR3 DNA only is kept here, 42 bases in frame from base 1. Healthy HIV-negative adults with no recently reported acute infections or vaccinations were included as donors. Every donor was a Caucasian adult residing in Nashville, Tennessee, USA. Magnetic negative selection was used to enrich CD4+ T cells, after which naive cells were positively selected on CD45RA and the negative fraction became the memory subset. After blood collection by leukapheresis, PBMCs were isolated using Ficoll-Histopaque density gradient centrifugation and then cryopreserved in the vapor phase of liquid nitrogen. Purity and quantity of every magnetically sorted T cell population were checked by analytical flow cytometry. Genomic DNA was isolated from each sorted fraction and quantified by UV absorbance on a Nanodrop 2000c.

Regarding this clone: Its specific antigen is unknown. No quality values exist for individual bases; no much larger clone is one base distant.

Paper-wide results and their limitations: When a handful of donors were compared, the shared fraction of clonotypes was around 5.1% for naive CD4, less than 4% for naive CD8, roughly 2.5% for memory CD4, and 0.35% to 0.4% for memory CD8. Naive subsets generally had larger estimated clonotype richness than memory subsets did. Sampling was limited to blood, and TCR repertoires in tissue likely differ from TCR repertoires in blood. The genetic and exposure-history diversity represented was limited by the small number of donors. Clonotypes shared by all four sorted-subset donors showed higher generation probabilities than non-shared clonotypes. Pairwise subsampling led to the expectation that sequencing depth would affect the degree of clonotype sharing among donors. Incomplete sequencing was indicated by rarefaction of sorted-subset datasets, despite the large sequencing depth.

Using the deep immunoSEQ assay, multiplex PCR amplified TCR CDR3 regions from genomic DNA. Extracted genomic DNA from each cell subset was spread evenly across all wells of several immunoSEQ 96-well plates, with each plate serving as a replicate. Each replicate PCR for sorted subsets received around 200 ng genomic DNA, equal to roughly 30,000 T cell genomes. Purified libraries were measured with a Qubit 3.0 fluorometer, size-checked on a Bioanalyzer 2100, and measured again with the KAPA Library Quantification kit. Every immunoSEQ 96-well plate was sequenced on a dedicated single-read 150-cycle Illumina NextSeq 550 flow cell. Regarding the original processing steps: Because only junctional sequences without quality scores were contained in the immunoSEQ output, filtering matching that applied to full-length reads could not be performed. Sequences were annotated with PyIR, a Python wrapper for IgBLAST v1.9, and V/J genes and CDR3 were assigned using IMGT germline references. Reads were removed for weak V/J assignments (E-value above 1e-6), missing CDR3, stop codons, out-of-frame junctions, or ambiguous translated residues. A V3J clonotype was defined by an identical inferred V gene, J gene, and CDR3 amino acid sequence. Percentage overlap between repertoires was calculated by dividing the number of shared unique clonotypes by the size of the smaller repertoire. RTK rarefaction, the Chao1 estimator, and Recon v2.1 estimates of unobserved clonotypes were used to assess repertoire richness. Generation probabilities were computed with OLGA for all TCRbeta clonotypes obtained by the gDNA method from several donors. TCRdb holds this immuneACCESS table with in-frame rearrangements only. Some clones are missing; in checked studies, unresolved V genes explain under half, and the rest has no known cause. The DNA gave D and trimming, while V, J and clone size come from that table. The sample profile shows some 2.1 million clones; 85% to 95% of them were found once. The top ten clones comprise more than 0.1% of the sample.

This sequence originates from a man aged 18-30 years in good health. The rearranged chain carries TRBV27 and TRBJ1-2; 9 central bases correspond to TRBD1. The sequenced sample consisted of naive CD4+ T cells sorted from blood. The sample's cell subset or site, from its label and the paper: CD45RA+ positively selected. The DNA sequence reads TGTGCCAGCAGTTTTACGACAGGGGGTAAGAGCTACACCTTC. It is translated as CASSFTTGGKSYTF.